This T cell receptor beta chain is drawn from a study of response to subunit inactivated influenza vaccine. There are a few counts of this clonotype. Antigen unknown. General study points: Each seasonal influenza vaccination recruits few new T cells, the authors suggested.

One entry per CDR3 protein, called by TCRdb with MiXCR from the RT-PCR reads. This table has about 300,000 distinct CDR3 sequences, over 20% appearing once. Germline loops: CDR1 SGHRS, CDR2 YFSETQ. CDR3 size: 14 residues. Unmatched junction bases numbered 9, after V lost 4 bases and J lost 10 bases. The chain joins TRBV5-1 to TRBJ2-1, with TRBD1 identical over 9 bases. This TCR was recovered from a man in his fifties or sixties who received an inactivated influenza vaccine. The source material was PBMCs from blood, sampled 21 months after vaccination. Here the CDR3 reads CASSTWTGAEEQFF. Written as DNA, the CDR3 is TGCGCCAGCAGCACATGGACAGGGGCCGAGGAGCAGTTCTTC.